The clone carrying this T cell receptor beta chain was seen at least ten times. The source of the sample is a study of response to subunit inactivated influenza vaccine. This CDR3 comprises 16 residues. Germline assignment: CDR1 SGHDN and CDR2 FVKESK. The V and J ends lost 0 bases and 5 bases respectively, with 16 bases between them. One entry per CDR3 protein, called by TCRdb with MiXCR from the RT-PCR reads. The sample includes 500,000 to 600,000 distinct CDR3 sequences, 15% to 20% of them seen just once. The clonotype was recovered from a man between 45 and 75 years old who received an inactivated influenza vaccine. The chain employs TRBV14 and TRBJ2-5; TRBD2 might be the D (5 bases). Here the sequenced sample was CD4+ T cells sorted from PBMCs, taken roughly 24 months after vaccination. Written as DNA, the CDR3 is TGTGCCAGCAGCCAAGAGGGTTCGAGGGAATTGGAGACCCAGTACTTC. It translates to CASSQEGSRELETQYF. The variable domain in full, with the rest retrieved from reference TRBV14 and TRBJ2-5, is EAGVTQFPSHSVIEKGQTVTLRCDPISGHDNLYWYRRVMGKEIKFLLHFVKESKQDESGMPNNRFLAERTGGTYSTLKVQPAELEDSGVYFCASSQEGSRELETQYFGPGTRLLVL.